This TCR beta chain is from a study of T cell responses to AZD1222 COVID-19 vaccine. V trimming: 5 bases; J trimming: 6 bases; junction bases outside the gene matches: 16. The CDR3 sequence is 17 residues long. CDR1 is SGHDN, CDR2 FVKESK, per germline. Sequencing was performed with immunoSEQ multiplex PCR; in TCRdb, only in-frame clones are kept and a portion is missing. The sample yields some 190,000 clones, 85% to 95% seen once. The specimen comprised peripheral blood, sampled on day 0 of AZD1222 vaccination. The chain joins TRBV14 to TRBJ2-3; 8 nucleotides agree with TRBD2. The sequence was collected from an adult in good health. As DNA, the CDR3 is TGTGCCAGCAGCGATGCCCCTCTAGCGGGTTACAGCGATACGCAGTATTTT. Translation: CASSDAPLAGYSDTQYF.